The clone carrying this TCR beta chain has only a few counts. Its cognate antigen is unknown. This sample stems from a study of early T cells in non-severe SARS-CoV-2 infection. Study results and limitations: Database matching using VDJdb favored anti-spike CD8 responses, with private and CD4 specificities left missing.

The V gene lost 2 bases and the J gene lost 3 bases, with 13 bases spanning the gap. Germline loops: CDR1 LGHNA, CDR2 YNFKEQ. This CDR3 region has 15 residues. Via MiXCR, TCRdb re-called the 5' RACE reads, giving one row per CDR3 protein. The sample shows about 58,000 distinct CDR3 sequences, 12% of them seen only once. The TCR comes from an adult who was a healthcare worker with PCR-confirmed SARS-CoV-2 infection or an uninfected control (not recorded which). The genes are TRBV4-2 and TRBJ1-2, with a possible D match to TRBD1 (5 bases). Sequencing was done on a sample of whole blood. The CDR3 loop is CASSQFVGRDYGYTF. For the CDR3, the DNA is TGTGCCAGCAGCCAATTCGTGGGGCGGGACTATGGCTACACCTTC.